Listed below are T cell receptor beta chains from one sample, sequenced in a study of T cell clones after liver transplantation. Measured with immunoSEQ multiplex PCR; TCRdb has only the in-frame clones, and not every one. Of 70,000 to 80,000 clones in the sample, 90% were seen once. Source: CD4+ T cells from blood, taken before liver transplant. The receptors were gathered from a human donor who received a liver transplant. Each CDR3 is given with its conserved first and last residue. The D gene is left open where the match is weak. Expanded clones are given a class, and other clones once, few, many or no size at all.

CDR3 length: 13; J gene: TRBJ1-1; clone size: -; V gene: TRBV5-1; D gene: -; CDR3 protein: CASSSRPNTEAFF; CDR3 DNA: TGCGCCAGCAGCTCTCGGCCGAACACTGAAGCTTTCTTT
CDR3 length: 12; J gene: TRBJ1-1; clone size: -; V gene: TRBV6-5; D gene: -; CDR3 protein: CASSYVGGEAFF; CDR3 DNA: TGTGCCAGCAGTTACGTGGGCGGTGAAGCTTTCTTT
CDR3 length: 16; J gene: TRBJ1-2; clone size: -; V gene: TRBV5-4; D gene: -; CDR3 protein: CASSLAPGHVEGGYTF; CDR3 DNA: TGTGCCAGCAGCTTGGCTCCAGGCCACGTAGAGGGTGGCTACACCTTC
CDR3 length: 15; J gene: TRBJ1-5; clone size: -; V gene: TRBV15; D gene: -; CDR3 protein: CATSRDRGSGQPQHF; CDR3 DNA: TGTGCCACCAGCAGAGATAGGGGTAGTGGGCAGCCCCAGCATTTT
CDR3 length: 14; J gene: TRBJ2-7; clone size: -; V gene: TRBV13; D gene: TRBD2; CDR3 protein: CASSFSGSSYEQYF; CDR3 DNA: TGTGCCAGCAGCTTTAGCGGGAGCTCTTACGAGCAGTACTTC
CDR3 length: 15; J gene: TRBJ2-4; clone size: -; V gene: TRBV18; D gene: -; CDR3 protein: CASSPRQIAKNIQYF; CDR3 DNA: TGTGCCAGCTCACCCCGACAGATAGCCAAAAACATTCAGTACTTC
CDR3 length: 16; J gene: TRBJ2-2; clone size: -; V gene: TRBV11-2; D gene: TRBD2; CDR3 protein: CASSSGGTSVTGELFF; CDR3 DNA: TGTGCCAGCAGCTCAGGCGGGACTAGCGTTACTGGGGAGCTGTTTTTT
CDR3 length: 14; J gene: TRBJ2-1; clone size: -; V gene: TRBV5-8; D gene: -; CDR3 protein: CASSLGLGGHEQFF; CDR3 DNA: TGTGCCAGCAGCTTGGGACTAGGGGGCCATGAGCAGTTCTTC
CDR3 length: 14; J gene: TRBJ1-2; clone size: -; V gene: TRBV30; D gene: -; CDR3 protein: CAWSVVLGDRGYTF; CDR3 DNA: TGTGCCTGGAGTGTAGTACTAGGGGACCGCGGCTACACCTTC
CDR3 length: 15; J gene: TRBJ1-2; clone size: -; V gene: TRBV6-4; D gene: TRBD1; CDR3 protein: CASSEAGGQGFGYTF; CDR3 DNA: TGTGCCAGCAGTGAAGCTGGGGGACAGGGTTTCGGCTACACCTTC
CDR3 length: 16; J gene: TRBJ2-1; clone size: -; V gene: TRBV4-2; D gene: TRBD2; CDR3 protein: CASSQESGGTYNEQFF; CDR3 DNA: TGTGCCAGCAGCCAAGAAAGCGGGGGGACCTACAATGAGCAGTTCTTC
CDR3 length: 15; J gene: TRBJ2-3; clone size: once; V gene: TRBV9; D gene: TRBD1; CDR3 protein: CASSPRQGSTDTQYF; CDR3 DNA: TGTGCCAGCAGTCCCCGACAGGGTAGCACAGATACGCAGTATTTT
CDR3 length: 14; J gene: TRBJ1-5; clone size: -; V gene: TRBV10-1; D gene: -; CDR3 protein: CASRKQGLHQPQHF; CDR3 DNA: TGCGCCAGCAGAAAACAGGGTCTCCACCAGCCCCAGCATTTT
CDR3 length: 16; J gene: TRBJ2-7; clone size: -; V gene: TRBV9; D gene: TRBD2; CDR3 protein: CASSGSGTSGVYEQYF; CDR3 DNA: TGTGCCAGCAGCGGTTCCGGGACTAGCGGGGTCTACGAGCAGTACTTC
CDR3 length: 14; J gene: TRBJ2-1; clone size: -; V gene: TRBV7-2; D gene: -; CDR3 protein: CASSLVLKAGEQFF; CDR3 DNA: TGTGCCAGCAGCTTAGTACTCAAGGCAGGTGAGCAGTTCTTC
CDR3 length: 15; J gene: TRBJ2-1; clone size: -; V gene: TRBV25-1; D gene: -; CDR3 protein: CASSLFTRDLNEQFF; CDR3 DNA: TGTGCCAGCAGTCTTTTCACCAGGGACTTGAATGAGCAGTTCTTC
CDR3 length: 15; J gene: TRBJ1-1; clone size: -; V gene: TRBV28; D gene: -; CDR3 protein: CASRNRESKSTEAFF; CDR3 DNA: TGTGCCAGCAGGAACAGGGAAAGTAAGAGCACTGAAGCTTTCTTT
CDR3 length: 16; J gene: TRBJ2-2; clone size: -; V gene: TRBV7-3; D gene: TRBD2; CDR3 protein: CASSDNAGGSAGELFF; CDR3 DNA: TGTGCCAGCAGCGATAACGCGGGAGGGTCCGCCGGGGAGCTGTTTTTT
CDR3 length: 13; J gene: TRBJ1-5; clone size: -; V gene: TRBV10-3; D gene: -; CDR3 protein: CAINKGLDQPQHF; CDR3 DNA: TGTGCCATCAACAAGGGGTTAGATCAGCCCCAGCATTTT
CDR3 length: 15; J gene: TRBJ2-3; clone size: few; V gene: TRBV27; D gene: -; CDR3 protein: CASSFVGDGTDTQYF; CDR3 DNA: TGTGCCAGCAGTTTTGTGGGAGATGGCACAGATACGCAGTATTTT
CDR3 length: 17; J gene: TRBJ2-3; clone size: -; V gene: TRBV21-1; D gene: -; CDR3 protein: CASTQGGKRGVPDTQYF; CDR3 DNA: TGTGCCAGCACCCAAGGCGGAAAGCGGGGGGTCCCAGATACGCAGTATTTT
CDR3 length: 15; J gene: TRBJ2-6; clone size: -; V gene: TRBV11-2; D gene: -; CDR3 protein: CASSLVRSGANVLTF; CDR3 DNA: TGTGCCAGCAGCTTAGTTCGGTCTGGGGCCAACGTCCTGACTTTC
CDR3 length: 15; J gene: TRBJ2-1; clone size: -; V gene: TRBV27; D gene: -; CDR3 protein: CASRTNREAYDEQFF; CDR3 DNA: TGTGCCAGCAGGACGAACAGGGAAGCGTACGATGAGCAGTTCTTC
CDR3 length: 15; J gene: TRBJ1-4; clone size: -; V gene: TRBV7-2; D gene: -; CDR3 protein: CASSLDKGTSEKLFF; CDR3 DNA: TGTGCCAGCAGCTTAGATAAAGGGACGAGTGAAAAACTGTTTTTT
CDR3 length: 14; J gene: TRBJ1-1; clone size: -; V gene: TRBV5-4; D gene: -; CDR3 protein: CASSLVGFNTEAFF; CDR3 DNA: TGTGCCAGCAGCTTGGTGGGATTTAACACTGAAGCTTTCTTT
CDR3 length: 14; J gene: TRBJ2-7; clone size: -; V gene: TRBV6-1; D gene: TRBD1; CDR3 protein: CASSEGGTVYEQYF; CDR3 DNA: TGTGCCAGCAGTGAAGGGGGGACAGTTTACGAGCAGTACTTC
CDR3 length: 12; J gene: TRBJ2-1; clone size: -; V gene: TRBV6-1; D gene: -; CDR3 protein: CASSYDTLEQFF; CDR3 DNA: TGTGCCAGCAGCTATGACACACTAGAGCAGTTCTTC
CDR3 length: 15; J gene: TRBJ2-7; clone size: -; V gene: TRBV5-1; D gene: TRBD2; CDR3 protein: CASSWGLADAREQYF; CDR3 DNA: TGCGCCAGCAGCTGGGGACTAGCGGATGCTAGGGAGCAGTACTTC
CDR3 length: 16; J gene: TRBJ2-3; clone size: -; V gene: TRBV15; D gene: TRBD2; CDR3 protein: CATSSGLAGVTDTQYF; CDR3 DNA: TGTGCCACCAGCAGCGGACTAGCGGGAGTGACAGATACGCAGTATTTT
CDR3 length: 18; J gene: TRBJ1-1; clone size: -; V gene: TRBV2; D gene: -; CDR3 protein: CASTHTYGRRLRNTEAFF; CDR3 DNA: TGTGCCAGCACCCACACATATGGACGCCGGCTTCGGAACACTGAAGCTTTCTTT
CDR3 length: 11; J gene: TRBJ2-5; clone size: -; V gene: TRBV7-9; D gene: -; CDR3 protein: CAGLAGETQYF; CDR3 DNA: TGTGCCGGACTGGCGGGAGAGACCCAGTACTTC
CDR3 length: 15; J gene: TRBJ2-3; clone size: -; V gene: TRBV29-1; D gene: -; CDR3 protein: CSVQGPLTGTDTQYF; CDR3 DNA: TGCAGCGTCCAAGGACCCCTAACGGGCACAGATACGCAGTATTTT
CDR3 length: 15; J gene: TRBJ1-5; clone size: once; V gene: TRBV18; D gene: -; CDR3 protein: CASSDRRAFNQPQHF; CDR3 DNA: TGTGCCAGCTCGGATAGGAGGGCGTTCAATCAGCCCCAGCATTTT
CDR3 length: 13; J gene: TRBJ2-3; clone size: -; V gene: TRBV25-1; D gene: -; CDR3 protein: CASRTVQSDTQYF; CDR3 DNA: TGTGCCAGCAGGACAGTTCAATCAGATACGCAGTATTTT
CDR3 length: 16; J gene: TRBJ1-5; clone size: -; V gene: TRBV15; D gene: -; CDR3 protein: CATSRGHRDTNQPQHF; CDR3 DNA: TGTGCCACCAGCAGAGGTCACCGGGACACGAATCAGCCCCAGCATTTT
CDR3 length: 17; J gene: TRBJ2-1; clone size: -; V gene: TRBV28; D gene: -; CDR3 protein: CASSSDLTVRSYNEQFF; CDR3 DNA: TGTGCCAGCAGTTCAGATCTAACGGTTCGCTCCTACAATGAGCAGTTCTTC
CDR3 length: 14; J gene: TRBJ2-7; clone size: -; V gene: TRBV5-1; D gene: -; CDR3 protein: CASSFEGLMHEQYF; CDR3 DNA: TGCGCCAGCAGCTTTGAGGGGCTAATGCACGAGCAGTACTTC
CDR3 length: 15; J gene: TRBJ1-1; clone size: once; V gene: TRBV6-5; D gene: -; CDR3 protein: CASSYAGRGNTEAFF; CDR3 DNA: TGTGCCAGCAGTTATGCAGGGAGGGGGAACACTGAAGCTTTCTTT
CDR3 length: 15; J gene: TRBJ2-1; clone size: -; V gene: TRBV28; D gene: -; CDR3 protein: CASSPSPSSYNEQFF; CDR3 DNA: TGTGCCAGCAGTCCCTCACCGAGCTCCTACAATGAGCAGTTCTTC
CDR3 length: 15; J gene: TRBJ2-1; clone size: -; V gene: TRBV10-2; D gene: TRBD2; CDR3 protein: CASSEPGTSDNEQFF; CDR3 DNA: TGCGCCAGCAGCGAACCCGGGACTAGCGATAATGAGCAGTTCTTC
CDR3 length: 15; J gene: TRBJ2-1; clone size: -; V gene: TRBV9; D gene: TRBD2; CDR3 protein: CASSVGAGGFDEQFF; CDR3 DNA: TGTGCCAGCAGCGTGGGAGCGGGAGGGTTCGATGAGCAGTTCTTC
CDR3 length: 14; J gene: TRBJ1-3; clone size: -; V gene: TRBV2; D gene: -; CDR3 protein: CASRTRTSGNTIYF; CDR3 DNA: TGTGCCAGCAGGACACGCACCTCTGGAAACACCATATATTTT
CDR3 length: 15; J gene: TRBJ2-7; clone size: -; V gene: TRBV27; D gene: TRBD2; CDR3 protein: CASSRTGTSGHEQYF; CDR3 DNA: TGTGCCAGCAGTCGAACCGGGACTAGCGGCCACGAGCAGTACTTC
CDR3 length: 16; J gene: TRBJ2-7; clone size: -; V gene: TRBV5-1; D gene: -; CDR3 protein: CASSLLVAGGSYEQYF; CDR3 DNA: TGCGCCAGCAGCTTGTTAGTTGCCGGTGGCTCCTACGAGCAGTACTTC
CDR3 length: 18; J gene: TRBJ2-7; clone size: -; V gene: TRBV4-3; D gene: -; CDR3 protein: CASSQDGGTDHRSYEQYF; CDR3 DNA: TGCGCCAGCAGCCAAGATGGAGGGACAGACCATAGATCCTACGAGCAGTACTTC
CDR3 length: 21; J gene: TRBJ2-5; clone size: -; V gene: TRBV4-2; D gene: -; CDR3 protein: CASSQDLFSGIGRIAQETQYF; CDR3 DNA: TGTGCCAGCAGCCAAGACCTTTTTTCGGGGATTGGACGGATTGCCCAAGAGACCCAGTACTTC
CDR3 length: 15; J gene: TRBJ2-7; clone size: -; V gene: TRBV28; D gene: -; CDR3 protein: CASSSQGGDSQEQYF; CDR3 DNA: TGTGCCAGCAGCTCCCAGGGGGGAGATTCGCAAGAGCAGTACTTC
CDR3 length: 13; J gene: TRBJ2-5; clone size: -; V gene: TRBV2; D gene: -; CDR3 protein: CASLPGQQETQYF; CDR3 DNA: TGTGCCAGCCTCCCTGGGCAGCAAGAGACCCAGTACTTC